These 27 T cell receptor beta chains were sequenced from one sample in a study of OX40 agonist ivuxolimab in advanced cancers. The method was immunoSEQ multiplex PCR; TCRdb's version includes in-frame clones alone and lacks a portion of them. The sample carries 40,000 to 45,000 clones, about 90% recorded once. The sequencing used CD4+ or CD8+ T cells sorted from blood, collected in a trial of the OX40 agonist ivuxolimab. The receptors derive from an adult with an advanced solid tumor such as melanoma, head and neck, liver or kidney cancer.

The chain carries TRBV28 and TRBJ2-7, with D possibly being TRBD1 (6 bases). Trimming pared 6 bases from V and 0 bases from J, leaving 9 bases between. From germline, CDR1 is MDHEN and CDR2 SYDVKM. CDR3 length equals 13 residues. CDR3 DNA: TGTGCCAGCAGCGGACAGATCTCCTACGAGCAGTACTTC. Translation: CASSGQISYEQYF.

The chain carries TRBV7-9 and TRBJ2-2; the match to TRBD2 covers 14 bases. CDR3 length equals 13 residues. V lost 6 bases to trimming and J lost 10 bases; unmatched junction nucleotides: 1. Per germline, CDR1 SEHNR and CDR2 FQNEAQ (reference sequence). Here the CDR3 DNA reads TGTGCCAGCAGGACTAGCGGGAGGGAGGAGCTGTTTTTT. This codes for CASRTSGREELFF.

The CDR3: CASSIAAGQTYEQYF. The CDR3 DNA follows: TGTGCCAGTAGTATAGCAGCAGGGCAGACCTACGAGCAGTACTTC. The rearrangement joins TRBV19 to TRBJ2-7; the D gene is possibly TRBD1 (5 bases). Trimming pared 1 base from V and 2 bases from J, leaving 12 bases between. From germline, CDR1 is LNHDA and CDR2 SQIVND (reference sequence). The CDR3 has 15 amino acids.

The CDR3 loop is CASSLLVSSGANVLTF. The CDR3, as DNA: TGTGCCAGCAGCTTATTGGTTTCCTCTGGGGCCAACGTCCTGACTTTC. The chain has TRBV7-3 and TRBJ2-6; no clear D. Germline CDR1 is SGHTA and CDR2 is FQGTGA. CDR3 length: 16 amino acids. The V end lost 2 bases, the J end lost 0 bases, and 8 bases lay between the germline ends.

V is TRBV9 and J is TRBJ2-1, with 9 bases aligning to TRBD1. CDR1 SGDLS and CDR2 YYNGEE come from the germline V gene. V lost 3 bases and J lost 5; bases outside the gene matches: 6. The CDR3 extends over 15 amino acids. CDR3 bases: TGTGCCAGCAGCGCTGACAGGGGGAGGGACAATGAGCAGTTCTTC. Its protein product is CASSADRGRDNEQFF.

This chain joins TRBV19 and TRBJ2-5, with D unresolved. Matching the DNA end better, TRBJ2-7 makes the J call doubtful. Germline V gene sequence: CDR1 LNHDA, CDR2 SQIVND (reference sequence). The CDR3 runs to 13 residues. The CDR3, as DNA: TGTGCCAGTAGTATCGATTTTTGGGGCGAGCAGTACTTC. Translation: CASSIDFWGEQYF.

The chain has TRBV19 and TRBJ1-5, with D possibly being TRBD1 (5 bases). V lost 6 bases to trimming and J lost 4 bases, with 19 bases between them. Germline V gene sequence: CDR1 LNHDA, CDR2 SQIVND (reference sequence). This CDR3 is 16 amino acids long. CDR3 coding DNA: TGTGCCAGTAGCCCGATGGGAGCGGGGCTTAATCAGCCCCAGCATTTT. Translated: CASSPMGAGLNQPQHF.

The chain has TRBV4-2 and TRBJ1-5; D is uncertain. From germline, CDR1 is LGHNA and CDR2 YNFKEQ. The CDR3 consists of 16 residues. Trimming shortened V by 4 bases and J by 1 base, and 14 bases separated the two germline ends. For the CDR3, the DNA is TGTGCCAGCAGCCTCGCGGTAACTTCCAGCAATCAGCCCCAGCATTTT. The encoded protein is CASSLAVTSSNQPQHF.

The rearrangement joins TRBV6-6 to TRBJ2-7; D is undetermined. V lost 6 bases and J lost 1, with 7 bases in between. The germline V gene encodes CDR1 MNHNY and CDR2 SVGAGI (reference sequence). The CDR3 runs to 12 residues. CDR3 protein: CASSRSSYEQYF. CDR3 sequence (DNA): TGTGCCAGCAGCCGGAGTTCCTACGAGCAGTACTTC.

This chain uses TRBV28 with TRBJ1-1; D perhaps matches TRBD1 (6 bases). Per the germline V gene, CDR1 is MDHEN and CDR2 is SYDVKM. The V end lost 6 bases, the J end lost 3 bases, and 26 bases lay between the germline ends. The CDR3 runs to 18 residues. The CDR3 nucleotides are TGTGCCAGCAGCACATCCTTCCTTACAGGGTCTTGGGACACTGAAGCTTTCTTT. Translated, it gives CASSTSFLTGSWDTEAFF.

The chain employs TRBV11-2 and TRBJ2-5; D remains unclear. V was pared by 5 bases and J by 5 bases, with 12 bases between. CDR1 is SGHAT and CDR2 is FQNNGV in the germline V gene. CDR3 length equals 13 residues. CDR3 DNA sequence: TGTGCCAGCAGCGCGCCTCTAGGGGAGACCCAGTACTTC. Translation: CASSAPLGETQYF. The complete variable domain, with remaining parts taken from reference TRBV11-2 and TRBJ2-5, reads EAGVAQSPRYKIIEKRQSVAFWCNPISGHATLYWYQQILGQGPKLLIQFQNNGVVDDSQLPKDRFSAERLKGVDSTLKIQPAKLEDSAVYLCASSAPLGETQYFGPGTRLLVL.

The V gene is TRBV14, the J gene TRBJ2-5; TRBD2 matches 9 bases. The assigned J gene may be wrong: the sequence end matches TRBJ2-7 better. CDR1 and CDR2 from the germline V gene are SGHDN and FVKESK. The CDR3 is 13 residues long. The CDR3 coding sequence is TGTGCCAGCAGCCTAGCGGGAGACTACGAGCAGTACTTC. Its protein product is CASSLAGDYEQYF.

This chain uses TRBV5-4 with TRBJ2-7; TRBD2 matches at 8 bases. Germline V gives CDR1 SGHNT, CDR2 YYREEE (reference sequence). This CDR3 is built from 14 residues. The J segment lost 2 bases and the V segment lost 4 bases, leaving 5 bases of the junction unmatched. The CDR3: CASSVAGGTYEQYF. The CDR3 nucleotides are TGTGCCAGCAGCGTGGCGGGGGGCACCTACGAGCAGTACTTC.

The V gene is TRBV6-5, the J gene TRBJ1-1, with D perhaps matching TRBD1 (6 bases). Per germline, CDR1 MNHEY and CDR2 SVGAGI. V was shortened by 0 bases and J by 11 bases, with 10 bases between the two germline ends. This CDR3 region has 12 residues. The CDR3 is CASSYSGQGAFF. CDR3 bases: TGTGCCAGCAGTTACTCTGGGCAGGGGGCTTTCTTT.

The chain links TRBV27 to TRBJ2-7; 10 nucleotides agree with TRBD1. J lost 1 base, V lost 6 bases, and 6 bases had no gene match. Germline CDR1 is MNHEY and CDR2 is SMNVEV (reference sequence). CDR3 length: 15 amino acids. CDR3 amino acids: CASSQPGQGSYEQYF. In nucleotides, the CDR3 is TGTGCCAGCAGCCAACCGGGACAGGGGTCCTACGAGCAGTACTTC.

The V and J genes are TRBV5-1 and TRBJ1-6; no definite D call. This CDR3 is 15 amino acids long. The germline V gene has CDR1 SGHRS and CDR2 YFSETQ. V was trimmed by 4 bases and J by 0 bases, leaving 8 bases between them. CDR3 nucleotide sequence: TGCGCCAGCAGCATCAGAAGCTCCTATAATTCACCCCTCCACTTT. It codes for CASSIRSSYNSPLHF.

The genes are TRBV5-6 and TRBJ1-2; 7 bases match TRBD1. The trim removed 5 bases at V and 4 bases at J, leaving 8 bases unmatched. The V gene's germline CDR1 is SGHDT and CDR2 YYEEEE. The CDR3 has 14 amino acids. The CDR3 DNA reads TGTGCCAGCAGTGATCCGGGACAGAGCTATGGCTACACCTTC. Amino acids: CASSDPGQSYGYTF.

The chain employs TRBV5-5 and TRBJ2-1; 10 bases match TRBD2. The germline gives CDR1 SGHKS, CDR2 YYEKEE (reference sequence). V lost 2 bases to trimming and J lost 8 bases; unmatched junction nucleotides: 7. The CDR3 totals 15 residues. The DNA for the CDR3 is TGTGCCAGCAGCTTCGGTCTAGCGGGAGTGGATGAGCAGTTCTTC. Translation: CASSFGLAGVDEQFF. Based on the CDR3 plus reference TRBV5-5 and TRBJ2-1, the full variable domain is DAGVTQSPTHLIKTRGQQVTLRCSPISGHKSVSWYQQVLGQGPQFIFQYYEKEERGRGNFPDRFSARQFPNYSSELNVNALLLGDSALYLCASSFGLAGVDEQFFGPGTRLTVL.

The chain carries TRBV5-4 and TRBJ2-2; 11 positions match TRBD2. V lost 4 bases to trimming and J lost 4 bases; unmatched junction nucleotides: 3. CDR3 size: 15 residues. Germline CDR1 reads SGHNT; CDR2 reads YYREEE (reference sequence). CDR3 residues: CASSPGLAGTGELFF. As DNA, the CDR3 is TGTGCCAGCAGCCCTGGACTAGCGGGCACCGGGGAGCTGTTTTTT.

This clone was observed a single time. This rearrangement joins TRBV6-5 to TRBJ1-1, with D tentatively TRBD1 (5 bases). Germline CDR1 is MNHEY and CDR2 is SVGAGI. V was pared by 3 bases and J by 3 bases, with 11 bases between. The CDR3 length is 14 residues. The CDR3 loop is CASSYGQGDTEAFF. The CDR3, as DNA: TGTGCCAGCAGTTATGGGCAGGGTGACACTGAAGCTTTCTTT.

The chain joins TRBV6-4 to TRBJ2-1; D is tentatively TRBD1 or TRBD2 (6 bases each). Germline V CDR1 and CDR2: MRHNA, SNTAGT. Trimming took off 9 bases at V and 10 bases at J, with 13 bases between the two ends. The CDR3 covers 11 residues. CDR3 amino acids: CARNTGGEQFF. CDR3 DNA: TGTGCCAGGAATACCGGGGGCGAGCAGTTCTTC.

The DNA of the CDR3 is TGTGCCAGCAGGGACGGGACCACTGAAGCTTTCTTT. As protein: CASRDGTTEAFF. The chain joins TRBV28 to TRBJ1-1, with D possibly TRBD1 on 5 matching bases. The CDR3 is 12 amino acids. Per germline, CDR1 MDHEN and CDR2 SYDVKM. V was clipped by 6 bases and J by 4 bases, with 9 bases between them.

This chain uses TRBV6-1 with TRBJ2-5, with D unresolved. Germline V CDR1 and CDR2: MNHNS, SASEGT. The V gene lost 3 bases and the J gene lost 2 bases, with 10 bases spanning the gap. The CDR3 loop spans 14 amino acids. The CDR3 region is CASSDWQPQETQYF. The CDR3 bases are TGTGCCAGCAGTGACTGGCAGCCACAAGAGACCCAGTACTTC.

A few counts support this clone. V and J are TRBV6-1 and TRBJ1-2; 7 bases line up with TRBD1. With 2 bases clipped from V and 6 bases from J, the junction kept 9 bases outside the gene matches. The CDR3 is made up of 15 amino acids. CDR1 and CDR2 (germline): MNHNS, SASEGT. The CDR3 sequence is CASSEPPTGYDGYTF. The CDR3 DNA reads TGTGCCAGCAGTGAACCGCCGACAGGGTACGATGGCTACACCTTC.

The chain recombines TRBV5-8 with TRBJ2-3; possibly TRBD2 for D (6 bases). CDR1 is SGHTS and CDR2 is YDEGEE in the germline V gene. V lost 5 bases, J lost 6 bases, and 19 bases lay in between. The CDR3 length is 15 residues. CDR3 region: CASSPGTPRSDTQYF. For the CDR3, the DNA is TGTGCCAGCAGTCCCGGGACTCCGAGATCGGATACGCAGTATTTT.

The V and J genes are TRBV6-6 and TRBJ2-2; no firm D call. V gave up 1 base and J gave up 6 bases, with 6 bases separating them. Germline-derived CDR1 and CDR2 are MNHNY and SVGAGI (reference sequence). This CDR3 contains 13 residues. The CDR3 nucleotides are TGTGCCAGCAGTTACTTGTCGGCCGGGGAGCTGTTTTTT. Protein: CASSYLSAGELFF.

J is TRBJ2-1 and V is TRBV27; 9 nucleotides align to TRBD1. V trimming: 2 bases; J trimming: 4 bases; junction bases outside the gene matches: 3. The CDR3 consists of 15 residues. The germline CDR1 and CDR2 sequences are MNHEY and SMNVEV (reference sequence). In DNA, the CDR3 is TGTGCCAGCAGTTTAAGTGGGACAGGGTACAATGAGCAGTTCTTC. It yields the protein CASSLSGTGYNEQFF.